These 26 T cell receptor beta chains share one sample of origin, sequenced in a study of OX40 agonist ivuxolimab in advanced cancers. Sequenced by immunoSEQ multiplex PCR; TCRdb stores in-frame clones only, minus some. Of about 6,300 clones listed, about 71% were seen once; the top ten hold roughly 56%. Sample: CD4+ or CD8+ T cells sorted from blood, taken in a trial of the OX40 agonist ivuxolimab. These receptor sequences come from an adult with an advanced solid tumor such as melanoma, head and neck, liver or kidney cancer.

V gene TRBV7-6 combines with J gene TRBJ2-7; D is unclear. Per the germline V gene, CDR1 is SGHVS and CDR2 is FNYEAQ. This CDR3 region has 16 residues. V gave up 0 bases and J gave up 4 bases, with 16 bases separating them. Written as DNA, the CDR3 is TGTGCCAGCAGCTTAGCGGCCAGCGCCCAGAGGTACGAGCAGTACTTC. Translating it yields CASSLAASAQRYEQYF.

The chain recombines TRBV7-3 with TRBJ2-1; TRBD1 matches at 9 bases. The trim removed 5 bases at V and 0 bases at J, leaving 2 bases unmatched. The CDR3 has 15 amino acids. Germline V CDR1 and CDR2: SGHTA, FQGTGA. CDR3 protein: CASSPDRGSYNEQFF. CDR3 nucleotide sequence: TGTGCCAGCAGCCCGGACAGGGGCTCCTACAATGAGCAGTTCTTC.

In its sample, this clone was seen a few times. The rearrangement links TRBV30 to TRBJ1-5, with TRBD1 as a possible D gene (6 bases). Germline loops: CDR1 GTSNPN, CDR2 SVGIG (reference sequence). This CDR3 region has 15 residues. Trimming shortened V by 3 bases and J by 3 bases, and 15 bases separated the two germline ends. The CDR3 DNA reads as TGTGCCTGGAGAAAGGGAACAGGGTTCAATCAGCCCCAGCATTTT. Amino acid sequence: CAWRKGTGFNQPQHF.

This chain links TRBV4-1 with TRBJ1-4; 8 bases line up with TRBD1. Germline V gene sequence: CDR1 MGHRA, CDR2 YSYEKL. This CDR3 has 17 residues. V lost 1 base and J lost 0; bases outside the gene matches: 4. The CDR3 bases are TGCGCCAGCAGCCAAGCCGGACAGGGCGCAACTAATGAAAAACTGTTTTTT. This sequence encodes CASSQAGQGATNEKLFF.

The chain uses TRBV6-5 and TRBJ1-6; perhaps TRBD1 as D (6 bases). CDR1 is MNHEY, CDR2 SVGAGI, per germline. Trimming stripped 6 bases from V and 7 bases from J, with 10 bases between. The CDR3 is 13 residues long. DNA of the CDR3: TGTGCCAGCAGACAGGGTTACAATTCACCCCTCCACTTT. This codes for CASRQGYNSPLHF.

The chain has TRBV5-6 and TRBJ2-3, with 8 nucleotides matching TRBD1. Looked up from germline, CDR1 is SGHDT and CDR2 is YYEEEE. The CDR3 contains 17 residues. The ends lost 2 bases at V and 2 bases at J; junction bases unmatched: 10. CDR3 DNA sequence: TGTGCCAGCAGCTTACTTAGTGGGACAGGCGTCACAGATACGCAGTATTTT. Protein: CASSLLSGTGVTDTQYF.

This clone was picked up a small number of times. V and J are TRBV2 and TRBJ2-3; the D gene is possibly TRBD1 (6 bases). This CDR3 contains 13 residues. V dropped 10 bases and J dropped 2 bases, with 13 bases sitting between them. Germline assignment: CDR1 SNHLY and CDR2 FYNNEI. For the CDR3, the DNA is TGTGCCATTCCGGGACAACACACAGATACGCAGTATTTT. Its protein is CAIPGQHTDTQYF.

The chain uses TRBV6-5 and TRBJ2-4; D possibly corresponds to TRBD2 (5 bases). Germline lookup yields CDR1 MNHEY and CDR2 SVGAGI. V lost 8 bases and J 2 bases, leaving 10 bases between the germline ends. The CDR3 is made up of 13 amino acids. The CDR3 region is CASGASSKNIQYF. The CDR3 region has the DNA TGTGCCAGCGGTGCTAGCTCCAAAAACATTCAGTACTTC.

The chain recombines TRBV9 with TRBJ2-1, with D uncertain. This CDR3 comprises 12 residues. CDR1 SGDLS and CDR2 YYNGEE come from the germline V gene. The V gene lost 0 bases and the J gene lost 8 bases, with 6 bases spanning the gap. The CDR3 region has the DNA TGTGCCAGCAGCGTAGTTGGAGATGAGCAGTTCTTC. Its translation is CASSVVGDEQFF.

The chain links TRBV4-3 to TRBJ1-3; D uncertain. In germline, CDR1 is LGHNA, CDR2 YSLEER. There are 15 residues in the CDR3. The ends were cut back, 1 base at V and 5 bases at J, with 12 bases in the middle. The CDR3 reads CASSQVPMDRNTIYF. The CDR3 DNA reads TGCGCCAGCAGCCAAGTACCCATGGATAGAAACACCATATATTTT.

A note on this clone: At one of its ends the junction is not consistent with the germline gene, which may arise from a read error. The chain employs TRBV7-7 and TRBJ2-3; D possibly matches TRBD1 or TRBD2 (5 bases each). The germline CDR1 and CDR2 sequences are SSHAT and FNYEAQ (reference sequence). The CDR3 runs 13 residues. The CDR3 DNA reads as TGTGCTAGCAGCTTAGGGACCACAGATACGCAGTATTTT. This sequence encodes CASSLGTTDTQYF. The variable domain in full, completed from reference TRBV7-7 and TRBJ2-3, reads GAGVSQSPRYKVTKRGQDVTLRCDPISSHATLYWYQQALGQGPEFLTYFNYEAQPDKSGLPSDRFSAERPEGSISTLTIQRTEQRDSAMYRCASSLGTTDTQYFGPGTRLTVL.

In DNA form, the CDR3 reads TGTGCCAGTAGTATAGGCGGAGGGGAGTGGAGCAATCAGCCCCAGCATTTT. As protein: CASSIGGGEWSNQPQHF. The V call is TRBV19, the J call TRBJ1-5; D perhaps matches TRBD1 (5 bases). The CDR3 consists of 17 residues. Trimming took off 1 base at V and 1 base at J, with 14 bases between the two ends. Germline V CDR1 and CDR2: LNHDA, SQIVND (reference sequence).

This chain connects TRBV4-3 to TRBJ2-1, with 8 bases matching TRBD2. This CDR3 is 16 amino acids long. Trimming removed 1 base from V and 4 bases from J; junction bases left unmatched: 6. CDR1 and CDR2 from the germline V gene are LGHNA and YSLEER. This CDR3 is CASSQVWREVYNEQFF. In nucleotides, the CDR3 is TGCGCCAGCAGCCAAGTGTGGCGGGAGGTTTACAATGAGCAGTTCTTC.

The CDR3 protein is CASSPVGGAGETQYF. In nucleotides, the CDR3 is TGTGCCAGCAGTCCCGTAGGGGGGGCGGGGGAGACCCAGTACTTC. V usage is TRBV28 and J usage is TRBJ2-5; perhaps TRBD2 as D (7 bases). Germline V gives CDR1 MDHEN, CDR2 SYDVKM. This CDR3 contains 15 residues. The V end was cut by 5 bases, the J end by 5 bases, with 18 bases between.

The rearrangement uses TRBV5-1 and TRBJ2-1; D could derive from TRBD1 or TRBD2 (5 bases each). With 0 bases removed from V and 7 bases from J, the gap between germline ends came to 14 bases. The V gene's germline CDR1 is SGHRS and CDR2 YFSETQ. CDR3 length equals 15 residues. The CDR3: CASSLARTGGNEQFF. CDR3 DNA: TGCGCCAGCAGCTTGGCGAGGACTGGGGGAAATGAGCAGTTCTTC.

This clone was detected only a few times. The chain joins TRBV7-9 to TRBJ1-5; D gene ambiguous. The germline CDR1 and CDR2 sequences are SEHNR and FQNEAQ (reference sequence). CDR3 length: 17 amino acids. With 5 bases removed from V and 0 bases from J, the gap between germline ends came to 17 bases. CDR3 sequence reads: CASSRADLKYSNQPQHF. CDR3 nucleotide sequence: TGTGCCAGCAGCCGGGCGGACCTCAAATATAGCAATCAGCCCCAGCATTTT.

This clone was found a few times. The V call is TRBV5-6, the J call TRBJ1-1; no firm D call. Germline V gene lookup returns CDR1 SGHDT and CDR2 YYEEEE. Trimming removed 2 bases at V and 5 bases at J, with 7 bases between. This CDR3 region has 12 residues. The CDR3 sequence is CASSFLGTEAFF. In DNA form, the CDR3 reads TGTGCCAGCAGCTTTTTGGGTACTGAAGCTTTCTTT.

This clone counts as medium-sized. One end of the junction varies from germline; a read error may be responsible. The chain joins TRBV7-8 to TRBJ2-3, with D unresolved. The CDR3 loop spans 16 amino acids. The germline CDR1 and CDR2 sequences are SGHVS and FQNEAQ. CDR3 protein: CASSLGVRASIDTQYF. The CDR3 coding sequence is TGTGCCAGCAGCTTAGGAGTCCGCGCGAGCATAGATACGCAGTATTTT.

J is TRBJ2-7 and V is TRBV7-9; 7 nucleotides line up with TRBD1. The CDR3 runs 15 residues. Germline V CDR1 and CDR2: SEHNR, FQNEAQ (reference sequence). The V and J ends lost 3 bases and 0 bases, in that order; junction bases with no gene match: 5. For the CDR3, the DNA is TGTGCCAGCAGCTTGGACGCAGGGGGCTCCTACGAGCAGTACTTC. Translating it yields CASSLDAGGSYEQYF.

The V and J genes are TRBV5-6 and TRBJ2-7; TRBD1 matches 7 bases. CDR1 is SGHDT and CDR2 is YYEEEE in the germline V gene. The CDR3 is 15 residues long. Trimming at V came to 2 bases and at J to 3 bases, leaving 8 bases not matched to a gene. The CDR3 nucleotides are TGTGCCAGCAGCTTTTTAACGCGACAGGGCTACGAGCAGTACTTC. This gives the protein CASSFLTRQGYEQYF.

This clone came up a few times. CDR3 in amino acids: CASSEEGPGSGVETQYF. As DNA, the CDR3 is TGTGCCAGCAGTGAAGAGGGGCCGGGGAGCGGGGTAGAGACCCAGTACTTC. The chain has TRBV2 and TRBJ2-5; 7 nucleotides agree with TRBD2. This CDR3 is 17 amino acids long. Germline assignment: CDR1 SNHLY and CDR2 FYNNEI. Trimming took 1 base from V and 4 from J; bases not matched to a gene: 12.

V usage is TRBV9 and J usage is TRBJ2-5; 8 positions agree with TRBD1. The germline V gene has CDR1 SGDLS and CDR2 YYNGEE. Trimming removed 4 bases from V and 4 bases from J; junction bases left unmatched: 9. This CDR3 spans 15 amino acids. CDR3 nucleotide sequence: TGTGCCAGCAGCACCTGGACAGGGTACGCAGAGACCCAGTACTTC. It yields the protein CASSTWTGYAETQYF. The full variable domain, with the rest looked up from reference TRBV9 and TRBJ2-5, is DSGVTQTPKHLITATGQRVTLRCSPRSGDLSVYWYQQSLDQGLQFLIQYYNGEERAKGNILERFSAQQFPDLHSELNLSSLELGDSALYFCASSTWTGYAETQYFGPGTRLLVL.

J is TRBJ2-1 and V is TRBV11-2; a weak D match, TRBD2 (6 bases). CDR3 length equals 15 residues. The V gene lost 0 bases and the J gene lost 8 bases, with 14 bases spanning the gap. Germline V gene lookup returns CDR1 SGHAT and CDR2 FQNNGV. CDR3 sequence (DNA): TGTGCCAGCAGCTTAGATCTGGGGGGAATTGATGAGCAGTTCTTC. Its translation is CASSLDLGGIDEQFF.

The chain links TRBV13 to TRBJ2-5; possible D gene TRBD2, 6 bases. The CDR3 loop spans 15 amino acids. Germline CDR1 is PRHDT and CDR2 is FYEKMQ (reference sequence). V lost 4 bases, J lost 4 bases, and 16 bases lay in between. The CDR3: CASSSITGEPETQYF. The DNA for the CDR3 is TGTGCCAGCAGCTCCATTACGGGAGAACCAGAGACCCAGTACTTC. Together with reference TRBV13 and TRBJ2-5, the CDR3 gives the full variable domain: AAGVIQSPRHLIKEKRETATLKCYPIPRHDTVYWYQQGPGQDPQFLISFYEKMQSDKGSIPDRFSAQQFSDYHSELNMSSLELGDSALYFCASSSITGEPETQYFGPGTRLLVL.

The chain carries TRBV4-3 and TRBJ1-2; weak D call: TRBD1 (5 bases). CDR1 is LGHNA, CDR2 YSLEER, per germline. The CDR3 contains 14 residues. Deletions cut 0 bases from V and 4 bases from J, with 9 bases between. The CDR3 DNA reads TGCGCCAGCAGCCAAGACAGGGATAGCTATGGCTACACCTTC. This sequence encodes CASSQDRDSYGYTF.

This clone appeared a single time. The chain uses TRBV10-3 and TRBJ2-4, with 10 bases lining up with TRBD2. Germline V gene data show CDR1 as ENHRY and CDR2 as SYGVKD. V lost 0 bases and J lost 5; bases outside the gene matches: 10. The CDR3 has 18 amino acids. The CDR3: CAISESGASGREENIQYF. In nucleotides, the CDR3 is TGTGCCATCAGTGAGTCCGGGGCTAGCGGGAGAGAGGAAAACATTCAGTACTTC.